Listed below are T cell receptor beta chains from one sample, sequenced in a study of neurological immune-mediated disorders. TCRdb recomputed calls from the 5' RACE reads with MiXCR, one row per CDR3 protein. The table lists roughly 88,000 distinct CDR3 sequences, around 3.4% of them singletons, with roughly 2.9% in the top ten. The sample taken for sequencing was PBMCs. These receptor sequences come from a woman aged 45-65 years with multiple sclerosis. Both conserved end residues are part of each CDR3. The D gene is left open where the match is weak. The size of a clone is reported for some rows only, either as once, few or many, or as a class for expanded clones.

CDR3aa | CDR3nt | abundance | j_gene | v_gene | d_gene
CASKGGHPKPGELFF | TGTGCCAGCAAGGGGGGACACCCGAAGCCCGGGGAGCTGTTTTTT | many | TRBJ2-2 | TRBV6-5 | .
CASSLDRGEAFF | TGCGCCAGCAGCTTGGACAGGGGAGAAGCTTTCTTT | many | TRBJ1-1 | TRBV5-1 | TRBD1
CASSFGGSSYEQYF | TGTGCCAGCAGCTTTGGAGGCAGTTCCTACGAGCAGTACTTC | many | TRBJ2-7 | TRBV7-8 | .
CASSPEGNIQYF | TGCGCCAGCAGTCCAGAGGGGAACATTCAGTACTTC | many | TRBJ2-4 | TRBV5-1 | .
CASSLFGRAHEQYF | TGTGCCAGCAGTTTATTCGGCAGGGCCCACGAGCAGTACTTC | many | TRBJ2-7 | TRBV28 | .
CASSLGGRNGNTIYF | TGCGCCAGCAGCTTGGGGGGGCGCAATGGAAACACCATATATTTT | many | TRBJ1-3 | TRBV5-1 | .
CASSLRGAPGYGYTF | TGTGCCAGCAGTTTACGCGGGGCGCCGGGCTATGGCTACACCTTC | many | TRBJ1-2 | TRBV27 | .
CASSTGLAGSTDTQYF | TGTGCCAGCAGCACGGGACTAGCGGGGAGCACAGATACGCAGTATTTT | many | TRBJ2-3 | TRBV6-1 | TRBD2
CASRVAVNTEAFF | TGCGCCAGTAGGGTGGCGGTGAACACTGAAGCTTTCTTT | many | TRBJ1-1 | TRBV5-1 | .
CASSLLLRDGYTF | TGCGCCAGCAGCCTCCTTCTACGGGATGGCTACACCTTC | many | TRBJ1-2 | TRBV4-3 | .
CASSRYSPLHF | TGTGCCAGCAGTCGATATTCACCCCTCCACTTT | many | TRBJ1-6 | TRBV28 | .
CASSPPGGFQTQYF | TGTGCCAGCAGCCCGCCTGGGGGCTTTCAGACCCAGTACTTC | many | TRBJ2-5 | TRBV7-2 | .
CASSRTSGDTDTQYF | TGTGCCAGCAGCCGCACTAGCGGGGACACAGATACGCAGTATTTT | medium-sized | TRBJ2-3 | TRBV7-2 | TRBD2
CASSLEGAPEPEQFF | TGTGCCAGCAGCTTAGAGGGGGCTCCTGAGCCTGAGCAGTTCTTC | many | TRBJ2-1 | TRBV13 | TRBD1
CASSHRARRTDTQYF | TGTGCCAGCAGCCACAGGGCTCGACGCACAGATACGCAGTATTTT | many | TRBJ2-3 | TRBV7-2 | .
CASSSGLAGITDTQYF | TGTGCCAGCAGTTCAGGACTAGCGGGGATCACAGATACGCAGTATTTT | many | TRBJ2-3 | TRBV12-3/TRBV12-4 | TRBD2
CASSPAPSGEQFF | TGTGCCAGCAGCCCAGCTCCTAGCGGGGAGCAGTTCTTC | many | TRBJ2-1 | TRBV3-1 | TRBD2
CASSSESRESPLHF | TGCGCCAGCAGCAGCGAATCTCGCGAGTCACCCCTCCACTTT | many | TRBJ1-6 | TRBV5-1 | .
CASSPGTGASLNTGELFF | TGTGCCAGCAGCCCTGGGACAGGGGCCTCCCTGAACACCGGGGAGCTGTTTTTT | many | TRBJ2-2 | TRBV5-5 | TRBD1
CASSPVAVSSSPLHF | TGTGCCAGCAGCCCTGTGGCAGTCTCTAGTTCACCCCTCCACTTT | many | TRBJ1-6 | TRBV27 | .
CSVSQGAFQPQHF | TGCAGTGTATCGCAGGGGGCTTTTCAGCCCCAGCATTTT | many | TRBJ1-5 | TRBV20-1 | TRBD1
CATRRGGSYEQYF | TGTGCCACTCGGAGGGGGGGATCCTACGAGCAGTACTTC | many | TRBJ2-7 | TRBV19 | .
CASSRGRSGGGARATDTQYF | TGTGCCAGCAGCCGGGGAAGGTCCGGCGGGGGGGCAAGGGCCACAGATACGCAGTATTTT | many | TRBJ2-3 | TRBV7-2 | TRBD2
CSVQSEGWYEQYF | TGCAGCGTTCAATCGGAGGGGTGGTACGAGCAGTACTTC | many | TRBJ2-7 | TRBV29-1 | .
CASRGIGTEAFF | TGTGCCAGCAGAGGGATCGGGACAGAAGCTTTCTTT | . | TRBJ1-1 | TRBV2 | .
CASSQTGGGIYEQYF | TGCGCCAGCAGCCAAACGGGTGGGGGAATCTACGAGCAGTACTTC | many | TRBJ2-7 | TRBV4-1 | .
CASSPGGGQGQETQYF | TGTGCCAGCAGCCCGGGCGGGGGCCAGGGACAAGAGACCCAGTACTTC | . | TRBJ2-5 | TRBV7-6 | .
CASSPSRDSAANEKLFF | TGCGCCAGCAGCCCGTCCCGGGACAGTGCGGCTAATGAAAAACTGTTTTTT | many | TRBJ1-4 | TRBV5-1 | TRBD1
CASSPSDPYQPQHF | TGTGCCAGCAGCCCGTCGGACCCCTATCAGCCCCAGCATTTT | many | TRBJ1-5 | TRBV4-2 | .
CASSVDTGVGTEAFF | TGTGCCAGCAGCGTAGATACAGGGGTTGGCACTGAAGCTTTCTTT | many | TRBJ1-1 | TRBV9 | TRBD1
CASSQESAGSSYEQYF | TGCGCCAGCAGCCAAGAGTCAGCAGGGAGCTCCTACGAGCAGTACTTC | many | TRBJ2-7 | TRBV4-1 | .
CASSAGTGGNQPQHF | TGTGCTAGCAGCGCCGGGACGGGAGGTAATCAGCCCCAGCATTTT | many | TRBJ1-5 | TRBV7-7 | .
CASSFGLVDYEQYF | TGTGCCAGCAGTTTCGGTCTGGTTGACTACGAGCAGTACTTC | many | TRBJ2-7 | TRBV28 | .
CASSQRAGTGVSGANVLTF | TGTGCCAGCAGCCAGCGCGCCGGGACAGGGGTCTCTGGGGCCAACGTCCTGACTTTC | many | TRBJ2-6 | TRBV5-5 | TRBD1
CASSTTSGSNTEAFF | TGTGCCAGCAGTACCACAAGTGGGTCGAACACTGAAGCTTTCTTT | many | TRBJ1-1 | TRBV6-4 | .
CASSYQFLGEQYF | TGTGCCAGCAGTTACCAGTTCCTAGGGGAGCAGTACTTC | many | TRBJ2-7 | TRBV6-2/TRBV6-3 | .
CASSWTRSTDTQYF | TGTGCCAGCAGTTGGACTAGAAGCACAGATACGCAGTATTTT | many | TRBJ2-3 | TRBV2 | TRBD2
CASSYPRWGSGEQYF | TGTGCCAGCAGTTACCCCCGATGGGGCTCGGGAGAGCAGTACTTC | few | TRBJ2-7 | TRBV6-2/TRBV6-3 | .
CASSYGTYGYTF | TGTGCCAGCAGTTACGGAACCTATGGCTACACCTTC | many | TRBJ1-2 | TRBV6-2/TRBV6-3 | .
CAISETGAGEQFF | TGTGCCATCAGTGAGACAGGCGCGGGTGAGCAGTTCTTC | . | TRBJ2-1 | TRBV10-3 | .
CASSLRLAADTQYF | TGTGCCAGCAGCCTCAGACTAGCTGCGGATACGCAGTATTTT | many | TRBJ2-3 | TRBV7-3 | TRBD2
CATSRDPPTGGREQYF | TGTGCCACCAGCAGAGACCCCCCCACAGGGGGCAGGGAGCAGTACTTC | few | TRBJ2-7 | TRBV15 | TRBD1
CASSLDTHYGYTF | TGTGCCAGCAGCTTAGACACCCACTATGGCTACACCTTC | many | TRBJ1-2 | TRBV7-2 | .
CATSRRPEVGNTIYF | TGTGCCACCAGCAGGCGCCCAGAGGTTGGAAACACCATATATTTT | many | TRBJ1-3 | TRBV15 | .
CASSGTSGGADTQYF | TGTGCCAGCAGTGGTACTAGCGGGGGCGCAGATACGCAGTATTTT | many | TRBJ2-3 | TRBV27 | TRBD2
CASSLAVASLNTEAFF | TGTGCCAGCAGTTTAGCTGTTGCCAGCCTGAACACTGAAGCTTTCTTT | many | TRBJ1-1 | TRBV12-3/TRBV12-4 | .
CASELNGLAGLKTQYF | TGTGCCAGTGAGCTGAACGGACTAGCGGGTTTAAAGACCCAGTACTTC | few | TRBJ2-5 | TRBV2 | TRBD2
CASSGDGQETQYF | TGCGCCAGCAGTGGGGACGGACAAGAGACCCAGTACTTC | many | TRBJ2-5 | TRBV5-1 | .
CSASGTEVYEQYF | TGCAGTGCTTCCGGGACCGAGGTCTACGAGCAGTACTTC | many | TRBJ2-7 | TRBV20-1 | .
CASSQDLGGRGPQHF | TGCGCCAGCAGCCAAGATTTGGGGGGTCGCGGCCCCCAGCATTTT | many | TRBJ1-5 | TRBV4-1 | .
CASSSMLSGANVLTF | TGCGCCAGCAGCTCAATGCTATCTGGGGCCAACGTCCTGACTTTC | . | TRBJ2-6 | TRBV5-1 | .
CASSKTFPTYEQYF | TGTGCCAGCTCCAAAACCTTCCCGACCTACGAGCAGTACTTC | many | TRBJ2-7 | TRBV6-5 | .
CSVEGGRGADTQYF | TGCAGCGTTGAAGGCGGGAGGGGCGCAGATACGCAGTATTTT | . | TRBJ2-3 | TRBV29-1 | TRBD2
CASSLAGGQETQYF | TGTGCCAGCAGCTTAGCGGGGGGGCAAGAGACCCAGTACTTC | many | TRBJ2-5 | TRBV7-2 | TRBD2
CSAMSGGYNEQFF | TGCAGTGCTATGAGCGGGGGGTACAATGAGCAGTTCTTC | many | TRBJ2-1 | TRBV20-1 | TRBD2
CASSISGGLSYEQYF | TGTGCCAGCAGCATTAGCGGGGGGCTTTCCTACGAGCAGTACTTC | many | TRBJ2-7 | TRBV7-2 | TRBD2
CASSDLPNSPLHF | TGTGCCAGCTCCGACCTACCCAATTCACCCCTCCACTTT | many | TRBJ1-6 | TRBV19 | .